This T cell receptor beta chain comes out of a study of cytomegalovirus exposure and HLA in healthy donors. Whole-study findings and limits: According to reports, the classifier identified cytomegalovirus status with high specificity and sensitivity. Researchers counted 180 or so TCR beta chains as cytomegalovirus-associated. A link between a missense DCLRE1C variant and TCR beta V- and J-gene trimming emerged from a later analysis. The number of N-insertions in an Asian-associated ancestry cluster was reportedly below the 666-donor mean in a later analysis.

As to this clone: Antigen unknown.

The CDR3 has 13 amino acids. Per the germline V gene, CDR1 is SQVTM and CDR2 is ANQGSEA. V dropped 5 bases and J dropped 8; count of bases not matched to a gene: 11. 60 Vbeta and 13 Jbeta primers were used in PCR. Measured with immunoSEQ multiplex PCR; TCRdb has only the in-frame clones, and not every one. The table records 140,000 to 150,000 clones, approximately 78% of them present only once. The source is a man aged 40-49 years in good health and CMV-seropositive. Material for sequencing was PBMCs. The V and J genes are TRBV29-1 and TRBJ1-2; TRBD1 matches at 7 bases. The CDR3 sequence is CSVRKTGHGGYTF. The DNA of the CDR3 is TGCAGCGTTCGCAAGACAGGGCATGGGGGCTACACCTTC.